This entry concerns a single TCR beta chain. These data belong to a study of blood T cell repertoires in COVID-19. Original processing methods: Nucleated cell counts were estimated from reference gene primer amplification. Data came from immunoSEQ multiplex PCR; TCRdb stores just in-frame clones and leaves some out. That table is the source of V, J and clone size, and D and trimming were worked out from the DNA. The top ten hold about an eighth of the sample, which has around 70,000 clones, more than 75% seen once. Trimming stripped 7 bases from V and 8 bases from J, with 24 bases between. Germline V gene sequence: CDR1 SGHNT, CDR2 YYREEE (reference sequence). The CDR3 totals 15 residues.

Sequencing used peripheral blood. V usage is TRBV5-4 and J usage is TRBJ1-2; tentative D call: TRBD1 (6 bases). The TCR sequence derives from a human donor in a cohort sampled during active COVID-19. For the CDR3, the DNA is TGTGCCAGCTCAGCTTATCTTGGGGGCCCTCGGGGCTACACCTTC. Translation: CASSAYLGGPRGYTF. The whole variable domain, filled in from reference TRBV5-4 and TRBJ1-2, reads ETGVTQSPTHLIKTRGQQVTLRCSSQSGHNTVSWYQQALGQGPQFIFQYYREEENGRGNFPPRFSGLQFPNYSSELNVNALELDDSALYLCASSAYLGGPRGYTFGSGTRLTVV.